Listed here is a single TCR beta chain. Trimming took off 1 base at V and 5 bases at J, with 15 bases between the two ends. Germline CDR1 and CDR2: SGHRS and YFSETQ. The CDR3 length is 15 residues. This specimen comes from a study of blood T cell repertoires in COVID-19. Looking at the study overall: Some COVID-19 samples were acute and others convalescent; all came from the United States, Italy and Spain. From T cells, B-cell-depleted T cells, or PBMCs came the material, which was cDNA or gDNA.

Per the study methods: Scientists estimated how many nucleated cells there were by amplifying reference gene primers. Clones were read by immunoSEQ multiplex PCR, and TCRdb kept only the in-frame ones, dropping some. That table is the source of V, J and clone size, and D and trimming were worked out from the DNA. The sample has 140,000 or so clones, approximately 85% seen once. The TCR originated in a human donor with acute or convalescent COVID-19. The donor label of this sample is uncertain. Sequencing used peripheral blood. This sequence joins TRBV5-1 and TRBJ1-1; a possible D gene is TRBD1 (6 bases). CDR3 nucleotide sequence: TGCGCCAGCAGCTTGTTCGGCAGGGGAGAGACTGAAGCTTTCTTT. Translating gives CASSLFGRGETEAFF. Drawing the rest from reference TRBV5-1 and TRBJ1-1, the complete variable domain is KAGVTQTPRYLIKTRGQQVTLSCSPISGHRSVSWYQQTPGQGLQFLFEYFSETQRNKGNFPGRFSGRQFSNSRSEMNVSTLELGDSALYLCASSLFGRGETEAFFGQGTRLTVV.